These T cell receptor beta chains were read from a single sample in a study of T cell responses to AZD1222 COVID-19 vaccine. Clones were sequenced by immunoSEQ multiplex PCR, and TCRdb holds only the in-frame ones, with some missing. In the table there are 150,000 to 200,000 clones, approximately 94% of which are singletons. The material sequenced was peripheral blood, taken 28 days after the second AZD1222 dose. The receptors originated from an adult who received the AZD1222 COVID-19 vaccine. Both conserved end residues are part of each CDR3. D genes are given only for firm matches. Where a row states a size, it is once, few, many or the class of an expanded clone; other rows omit it.

d_call j_call clone_size v_call cdr3_nt cdr3_aa
NA TRBJ1-5 NA TRBV5-1 TGCGCCAGCAGCTTGGGGGATTATAGCAATCAGCCCCAGCATTTT CASSLGDYSNQPQHF
NA TRBJ1-5 NA TRBV27 TGTGCCAGCAGGTCCGTGATGAATAGCAATCAGCCCCAGCATTTT CASRSVMNSNQPQHF
TRBD1 TRBJ1-1 NA TRBV29-1 TGCAGCGTGGAGAGACGGGACAGGGGGTCTGAAGCTTTCTTT CSVERRDRGSEAFF
NA TRBJ1-1 NA TRBV7-2 TGTGCCAGCAGCTTGCCGAGGGGAGGTGACACTGAAGCTTTCTTT CASSLPRGGDTEAFF
TRBD1 TRBJ1-4 NA TRBV30 TGTGCCTGGAGTAAGGGGACAGGGCTTGGCGAAAAACTGTTTTTT CAWSKGTGLGEKLFF
NA TRBJ1-5 NA TRBV3-1/TRBV3-2 TGTGCCAGCAGCCAAGACGGGGCCCAGAATCAGCCCCAGCATTTT CASSQDGAQNQPQHF
TRBD1 TRBJ1-5 NA TRBV6-1 TGTGCCAGCAGTGAAGTCGGGTCCCCAGACGACAGGGGAAAACCCTATCAGCCCCAGCATTTT CASSEVGSPDDRGKPYQPQHF
NA TRBJ1-1 NA TRBV19 TGTGCCAGTAGTCCCGGACAGTTTATGAACACTGAAGCTTTCTTT CASSPGQFMNTEAFF
NA TRBJ1-5 few TRBV7-2 TGTGCCAGCAGCTTAGTGGAAGCAGGAAATCAGCCCCAGCATTTT CASSLVEAGNQPQHF
TRBD1 TRBJ2-1 NA TRBV7-2 TGTGCCAGCAGCTTAACGGGACAGGGGGCTGGTGAGCAGTTCTTC CASSLTGQGAGEQFF
NA TRBJ2-6 NA TRBV6-6 TGTGCCAGCAGTCCTTATAGGGCAGGACATGCTGGGGCCAACGTCCTGACTTTC CASSPYRAGHAGANVLTF
NA TRBJ2-7 NA TRBV6-1 TGTGCCAGCAGTGAGGGGGAACACTACGAGCAGTACTTC CASSEGEHYEQYF
NA TRBJ1-1 once TRBV12-5 TGTGCTACCGAACAGGTCGGAACTGAAGCTTTCTTT CATEQVGTEAFF
NA TRBJ1-2 NA TRBV25-1 TGTGCCAGCAGTGAAATGACAGGAACACGCTATGGCTACACCTTC CASSEMTGTRYGYTF
NA TRBJ1-2 NA TRBV9 TGTGCTAGCAGCGGAGAACAGGGCCCCTTAACAGGCTACACCTTC CASSGEQGPLTGYTF
NA TRBJ1-1 NA TRBV28 TGTGCCAGCAGTGGGATAGGGGCGGTTCGGACTGAAGCTTTCTTT CASSGIGAVRTEAFF
TRBD1 TRBJ2-3 NA TRBV11-3 TGTGCCAGCAGCTTGGACAGGAGCCCCACAGATACGCAGTATTTT CASSLDRSPTDTQYF
TRBD1 TRBJ1-1 NA TRBV10-3 TGTGCCATCAGACCCACAGGGGAACGCACTGAAGCTTTCTTT CAIRPTGERTEAFF
NA TRBJ1-2 NA TRBV27 TGTGCCAGCAGTCAAACGGGGCCCTCACGAGGAGGCTACACCTTC CASSQTGPSRGGYTF
NA TRBJ1-1 NA TRBV12-5 TGTGCCGTTGGGGGACATTTGAACACTGAAGCTTTCTTT CAVGGHLNTEAFF
TRBD2 TRBJ2-3 NA TRBV7-9 TGTGCCAGCAGCATCGGGACTAGCGGGAGCACAGATACGCAGTATTTT CASSIGTSGSTDTQYF
TRBD1 TRBJ1-1 NA TRBV3-1/TRBV3-2 TGTGCCAGCAGCCAAGCCAGGGGGCTCACTGAAGCTTTCTTT CASSQARGLTEAFF
TRBD2 TRBJ2-5 NA TRBV29-1 TGCAGCGTTGAGGATCTAGCGGGAGTCGGGGAAGAAGAGACCCAGTACTTC CSVEDLAGVGEEETQYF
TRBD1 TRBJ1-2 NA TRBV5-4 TGTGCCAGCAGCCCAAAGACAGGGGGCTCGATCGGCTACACCTTC CASSPKTGGSIGYTF
NA TRBJ1-1 NA TRBV16 TGTGCCAGCAGCCGGCTCGGTGGTGTGAACACTGAAGCTTTCTTT CASSRLGGVNTEAFF
NA TRBJ1-1 NA TRBV7-2 TGTGCCAGCAGCTTTTTTGGGGGGAAAGAAGCTGAAGCTTTCTTT CASSFFGGKEAEAFF